This TCR beta chain was found in a study of T cells in Graves' hyperthyroidism and ophthalmopathy. On the study more broadly: Before any treatment, at initial diagnosis, peripheral blood was collected. Study results and limitations: A median around 6.8 months before onset, the model predicted ophthalmopathy. Ophthalmopathy was distinguished from stable hyperthyroidism by 13 V-J signatures.

Amplification yielded TCR beta CDR3 regions, with RNA transcripts as the source. TCR CDR3 underwent first-round RT-PCR with the HTBI primer set. TCRdb passed the multiplex PCR reads through MiXCR, listing each CDR3 protein once. The sample includes about 300,000 distinct CDR3 sequences, roughly 19% of them seen just once. The CDR3 is 17 amino acids. Losses at the gene ends were 2 bases for V and 4 bases for J; bases not matched to a gene: 8. Germline V gene lookup returns CDR1 SNHLY and CDR2 FYNNEI. Diagnostic assessment was based on clinical symptoms, serum thyroxine and TRAb, thyroid ultrasound and orbital computed tomography. This clonotype was seen more than once but under ten times. Its target is unknown.

This rearrangement joins TRBV2 to TRBJ2-5; 12 positions agree with TRBD2. The sample taken for sequencing was blood. The clonotype was recovered from a man in his fifties or sixties with Graves' ophthalmopathy. Here the CDR3 reads CASSELAGGARRETQYF. In DNA form, the CDR3 reads TGTGCCAGCAGTGAACTAGCGGGAGGGGCCAGGCGAGAGACCCAGTACTTC.